This T cell receptor beta chain came from a study of blood T cell repertoires in COVID-19 (dated by TCRdb to about 2020). Looking at the study overall: Collaborator samples came from the United States, Italy and Spain and covered acute and convalescent phases of COVID-19. The sample metadata nearly always contained a de-identified subject ID, COVID-19 status, age in years and sex. The samples were drawn from the first 160 participants of the ongoing ImmuneRACE study and from over 950 subjects provided by 6 global collaborators. The material from the prospective study consisted of cDNA or gDNA derived from T cells, B-cell-depleted T cells, or PBMCs. Where available, HLA class I and class II types were obtained from metadata supplied by the sample provider rather than from assay-based typing. The repertoires were made available in a free public database intended to serve as a resource for research on the immune response to SARS-CoV-2. The dataset comprised deeply sampled blood TCRbeta repertoires from subjects exposed to, actively infected with, or recovered from COVID-19.

TCRbeta CDR3 regions were amplified from genomic DNA by means of the immunoSEQ Assay, a bias-controlled multiplex PCR. In the authors' own workflow: The number of nucleated cells in each sample was estimated by amplification of reference gene primers within the assay. To quantify the absolute abundance of each unique TCRbeta CDR3 rearrangement, sequence reads were collapsed and filtered. Productive Simpson clonality was computed per sample as the square root of Simpson's diversity index over productive rearrangements. Drawn from immuneACCESS, this table holds only the in-frame rearrangements with V and J called that TCRdb kept. Clones are partly lost; checked studies trace under half to an unresolved V gene and leave the rest unexplained. From that table come the V and J calls and clone size; the DNA was used to work out D and trimming. The sample yields some 200,000 clones; around nine tenths were counted once. Of the sample, roughly 5.5% is held by the ten largest clones.

The CDR3 spans 16 residues, from the cysteine through the phenylalanine. The retained sequence is limited to the CDR3, 48 bases, with the frame set at the first base. CDR1 is given as SGDLS and CDR2 as YYNGEE, both from the germline V gene. Ends trimmed: V by 0 bases, J by 9 bases; bases unmatched to a gene: 8. On this clone itself: Its specific antigen is unknown. No quality values exist for individual bases; no much larger clone is one base distant.

General conclusions and limits of the study: Clinical and demographic metadata were provided uncurated, with the amount varying by source and participant.

The collaborating institutions used their own protocols to collect whole blood in K2EDTA tubes. For TCRbeta analysis, collaborators shipped samples as frozen whole blood, isolated PBMCs, or DNA extracted from either of those sample types. Sequencing input: peripheral blood. This clonotype was sampled from a man in his forties or fifties with active or convalescent COVID-19. The chain links TRBV9 with TRBJ1-6, and TRBD1 aligns with 8 junction nucleotides. The DNA sequence is TGTGCCAGCAGCGTAGCCCCGGACAGGGTGGTTTCACCCCTCCACTTT. This is translated as CASSVAPDRVVSPLHF.